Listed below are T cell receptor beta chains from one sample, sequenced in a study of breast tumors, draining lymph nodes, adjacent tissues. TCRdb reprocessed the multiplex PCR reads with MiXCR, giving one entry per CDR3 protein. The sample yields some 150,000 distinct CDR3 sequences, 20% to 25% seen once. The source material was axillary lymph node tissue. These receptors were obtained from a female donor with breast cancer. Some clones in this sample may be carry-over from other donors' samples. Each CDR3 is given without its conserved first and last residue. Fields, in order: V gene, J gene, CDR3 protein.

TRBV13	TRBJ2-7	ASSRRQGIYEQY
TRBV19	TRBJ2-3	ASRTSATDTQY
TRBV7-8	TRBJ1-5	ASSSTDQPQH
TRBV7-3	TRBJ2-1	ASSLNRNNEQF
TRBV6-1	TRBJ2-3	ASRLAGGTDTQY
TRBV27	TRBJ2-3	ASSNRGGTDTQY
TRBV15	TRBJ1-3	ATSNDRFSGNTIY
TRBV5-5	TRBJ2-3	ASSLDRVSTDTQY
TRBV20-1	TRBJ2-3	DARDGRATDTQY
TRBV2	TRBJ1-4	ASRGSRNEKLF
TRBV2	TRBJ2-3	ASSVGGTDTQY
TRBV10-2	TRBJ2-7	ASSAIGTEVSYEQY
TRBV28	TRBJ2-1	ASSVHLLSGRENNEQF